Shown below are 28 T cell receptor beta chains from a single sample sequenced in a study of shared clonotypes between healthy human individuals. Method: immunoSEQ multiplex PCR; TCRdb's copy keeps in-frame clones and lacks some. The sample includes just over 2,000,000 clones, roughly 94% of them seen just once. The sample comprised naive CD4+ T cells sorted from blood. The subset: CD45RA+ positively selected. Receptors originate from a man between 18 and 29 years old in good health.

J is TRBJ1-2 and V is TRBV18; no firm D call. V lost 2 bases and J lost 5, with 15 bases in between. CDR1 and CDR2 (germline): KGHSH, LQKENI. The CDR3 runs 15 residues. CDR3 nucleotides: TGTGCCAGCTCACCAGGCATCACAAGTGTGTATGGCTACACCTTC. Translation gives CASSPGITSVYGYTF. Looking up the rest from reference TRBV18 and TRBJ1-2 gives the full variable domain: NAGVMQNPRHLVRRRGQEARLRCSPMKGHSHVYWYRQLPEEGLKFMVYLQKENIIDESGMPKERFSAEFPKEGPSILRIQQVVRGDSAAYFCASSPGITSVYGYTFGSGTRLTVV.

This chain's CDR3 is CASSVSGQFNYGYTF. CDR3 DNA: TGTGCCAGCAGCGTCTCTGGACAATTTAACTATGGCTACACCTTC. This chain connects TRBV9 to TRBJ1-2; D might be TRBD1 (5 bases). The CDR3 length is 15 residues. The V and J ends lost 2 bases and 1 base respectively, with 12 bases between them. The V gene's germline CDR1 is SGDLS and CDR2 YYNGEE.

The chain uses TRBV30 and TRBJ2-1, with 9 nucleotides matching TRBD2. With 0 bases clipped from V and 7 bases from J, the junction kept 13 bases outside the gene matches. Germline loops: CDR1 GTSNPN, CDR2 SVGIG (reference sequence). The CDR3 has 17 amino acids. CDR3 loop: CAWSVLHPAGGRNEQFF. The CDR3, as DNA: TGTGCCTGGAGTGTACTCCACCCGGCGGGAGGGAGGAATGAGCAGTTCTTC.

The chain recombines TRBV18 with TRBJ1-1; D may be TRBD1 (6 bases). Germline CDR1 KGHSH, CDR2 LQKENI. The CDR3 is 16 residues long. The V and J ends lost 5 bases and 0 bases respectively, with 16 bases between them. CDR3 in DNA: TGTGCCAGCTCATCCATAGGAGGACAGCTGAACACTGAAGCTTTCTTT. It specifies CASSSIGGQLNTEAFF.

In DNA, the CDR3 is TGCGCCAGCAGCTTGGAAGGGGGCCTCCAAGAGACCCAGTACTTC. This encodes CASSLEGGLQETQYF. The chain recombines TRBV5-1 with TRBJ2-5; the match to TRBD1 covers 7 bases. The CDR3 runs to 15 residues. J was trimmed by 1 base and V by 0 bases; bases with no gene match: 3. From germline, CDR1 is SGHRS and CDR2 YFSETQ.

V gene TRBV6-5 combines with J gene TRBJ2-7; D is unclear. The CDR3 runs to 14 residues. V was shortened by 6 bases and J by 1 base, with 13 bases between the two germline ends. Germline V gene sequence: CDR1 MNHEY, CDR2 SVGAGI. The DNA for the CDR3 is TGTGCCAGCAGAATTAGGACGGTTTCCTACGAGCAGTACTTC. As protein: CASRIRTVSYEQYF.

This clone was detected only once. The chain joins TRBV12-2 to TRBJ2-5; TRBD1 was called by the table and not checked on the DNA. TRBV12-2 is designated a pseudogene. This CDR3 has 15 amino acids. CDR3 DNA: TGTGCAAGTCGCTTAGCGTATTGGGGGCGAGAGACCCAGTACTTC. As protein: CASRLAYWGRETQYF.

A word on this clone: Other nucleotide sequences in the sample specify the same CDR3. The chain carries TRBV6-5 and TRBJ2-7; possibly TRBD1 for D (5 bases). From germline, CDR1 is MNHEY and CDR2 SVGAGI. The CDR3 totals 15 residues. V was pared by 0 bases and J by 3 bases, with 12 bases between. CDR3 DNA: TGTGCCAGCAGTTACTCTTCGCAGGGCTACTACGAGCAGTACTTC. This translates into CASSYSSQGYYEQYF.

The chain is built from TRBV5-1 and TRBJ2-7, with unresolved D. In germline, CDR1 is SGHRS, CDR2 YFSETQ. Trimming left V 0 bases short and J 0 bases short, with 7 bases between. CDR3 length equals 14 residues. CDR3: CASSLDSASYEQYF. The DNA for the CDR3 is TGCGCCAGCAGCTTGGATTCAGCCTCCTACGAGCAGTACTTC.

The chain couples TRBV18 to TRBJ2-7; 12 bases fit TRBD2. Germline assignment: CDR1 KGHSH and CDR2 LQKENI. The CDR3 loop spans 15 amino acids. Trimming took 3 bases from V and 2 from J; bases not matched to a gene: 2. The CDR3 loop is CASSPWTSGTYEQYF. The CDR3 nucleotides read TGTGCCAGCTCACCCTGGACTAGCGGGACCTACGAGCAGTACTTC.

A single count supports this clone. This chain links TRBV25-1 with TRBJ1-2; D is uncertain. Germline CDR1 and CDR2: MGHDK and SYGVNS. The CDR3 sequence is 13 residues long. V lost 3 bases, J lost 7 bases, and 12 bases lay in between. The CDR3 here is CASSDLPRGGYTF. In DNA form, the CDR3 reads TGTGCCAGCAGTGACCTACCGAGAGGTGGCTACACCTTC.

The chain uses TRBV11-2 and TRBJ2-1; 11 nucleotides agree with TRBD2. Per the germline V gene, CDR1 is SGHAT and CDR2 is FQNNGV. The CDR3 sequence is 19 residues long. V lost 2 bases to trimming and J lost 7 bases; unmatched junction nucleotides: 16. The CDR3 DNA reads TGTGCCAGCAGCTTAACCCCCGGGGGTAGCGGGAGGGCCATGAATGAGCAGTTCTTC. The encoded protein is CASSLTPGGSGRAMNEQFF.

The J gene is TRBJ2-1, the V gene TRBV2; D tentatively fits TRBD1 or TRBD2 (6 bases each). The CDR3 loop spans 18 amino acids. Germline V gene data show CDR1 as SNHLY and CDR2 as FYNNEI. V lost 3 bases to trimming and J lost 4 bases, with 22 bases between them. The CDR3 reads CASSEGGRVFGAYNEQFF. DNA for the CDR3: TGTGCCAGCAGTGAGGGGGGCAGAGTCTTTGGGGCTTACAATGAGCAGTTCTTC.

This sequence joins TRBV7-9 and TRBJ1-5, with D uncertain. The V gene lost 5 bases and the J gene lost 4 bases, with 9 bases spanning the gap. This CDR3 is 13 amino acids long. Germline CDR1 is SEHNR and CDR2 is FQNEAQ (reference sequence). The DNA of the CDR3 is TGTGCCAGCAGCCTAGACGCGAATCAGCCCCAGCATTTT. It translates to CASSLDANQPQHF.

J is TRBJ1-2 and V is TRBV6-1; D unresolved. CDR3 length: 12 amino acids. The germline CDR1 and CDR2 sequences are MNHNS and SASEGT. V lost 7 bases and J lost 8, with 14 bases in between. The CDR3 DNA follows: TGTGCCAGCACCGATGACACTTTGGGCTACACCTTC. Its protein is CASTDDTLGYTF.

About this clone itself: A much bigger clone sits one base away, suggesting this may be a read error. The V and J genes are TRBV28 and TRBJ2-5, with 9 bases that match TRBD1. The ends lost 5 bases at V and 5 bases at J; junction bases unmatched: 6. Germline V gene data show CDR1 as MDHEN and CDR2 as SYDVKM. The length of the CDR3 is 14 residues. The CDR3: CASSLRTGEETQYF. CDR3 coding DNA: TGTGCCAGCAGTCTCCGGACAGGGGAGGAGACCCAGTACTTC.

This clone was counted a few times. This chain joins TRBV16 and TRBJ1-5; D is uncertain. This CDR3 is 16 amino acids long. Trimming shortened V by 4 bases and J by 7 bases, and 20 bases separated the two germline ends. Germline loops: CDR1 KGHSY, CDR2 FQNENV. CDR3: CASSPSGGPRIQPQHF. The DNA for the CDR3 is TGTGCCAGCAGCCCCTCCGGAGGGCCGAGGATACAGCCCCAGCATTTT.

This clone was found once. V usage is TRBV2 and J usage is TRBJ1-5, with D uncertain. The germline V gene encodes CDR1 SNHLY and CDR2 FYNNEI. Trimming left V 0 bases short and J 11 bases short, with 8 bases between. This CDR3 comprises 12 residues. This chain's CDR3 is CASSEAGRAQHF. The CDR3 DNA sequence: TGTGCCAGCAGTGAAGCGGGTAGGGCCCAGCATTTT.

The rearrangement uses TRBV27 and TRBJ2-1; 10 positions match TRBD2. CDR3 length equals 15 residues. In germline, CDR1 is MNHEY, CDR2 SMNVEV (reference sequence). V lost 5 bases and J lost 8; bases outside the gene matches: 9. The CDR3 DNA reads TGTGCCAGCAGTCTAAGCGGGAGGGCCTGGGATGAGCAGTTCTTC. Translating gives CASSLSGRAWDEQFF.

CDR3 in DNA: TGCAGCGTTGAAGACCTAGCGGAAACTAGCACAGATACGCAGTATTTT. Protein: CSVEDLAETSTDTQYF. The chain employs TRBV29-1 and TRBJ2-3; 7 bases line up with TRBD2. The CDR3 contains 16 residues. The trim removed 0 bases at V and 0 bases at J, leaving 6 bases unmatched. Germline CDR1 and CDR2: SQVTM and ANQGSEA.

With respect to this clone: Additional DNA sequences in this sample encode the identical CDR3. This chain joins TRBV9 and TRBJ1-5, with no clear D. The CDR3 sequence is 13 residues long. Trimming pared 2 bases from V and 4 bases from J, leaving 7 bases between. Germline V gene data show CDR1 as SGDLS and CDR2 as YYNGEE. CDR3 DNA: TGTGCCAGCAGCGTCGGGCCTAATCAGCCCCAGCATTTT. Translation gives CASSVGPNQPQHF.

J is TRBJ1-5 and V is TRBV28; 7 bases line up with TRBD1. The CDR3 runs 14 residues. Trimming took 6 bases from V and 4 from J; bases not matched to a gene: 6. In germline, CDR1 is MDHEN, CDR2 SYDVKM. CDR3 in amino acids: CASSIQGLNQPQHF. The CDR3, as DNA: TGTGCCAGCAGCATACAGGGGTTAAATCAGCCCCAGCATTTT.

The V gene is TRBV28, the J gene TRBJ1-6; 8 nucleotides line up with TRBD1. This CDR3 comprises 13 residues. V was clipped by 8 bases and J by 9 bases; unmatched bases: 6. In germline, CDR1 is MDHEN, CDR2 SYDVKM. The CDR3 nucleotides read TGTGCCAGCCGGACAGGGCGGGTTTCACCCCTCCACTTT. Its translation: CASRTGRVSPLHF.

This sequence joins TRBV5-1 and TRBJ2-5, with D unresolved. There are 12 residues in the CDR3. CDR1 SGHRS and CDR2 YFSETQ come from the germline V gene. Trimming removed 1 base at V and 5 bases at J, with 6 bases between. CDR3 coding DNA: TGCGCCAGCAGCTTGATGGGGGAGACCCAGTACTTC. The encoded protein is CASSLMGETQYF. The full variable domain, completed using reference TRBV5-1 and TRBJ2-5, is KAGVTQTPRYLIKTRGQQVTLSCSPISGHRSVSWYQQTPGQGLQFLFEYFSETQRNKGNFPGRFSGRQFSNSRSEMNVSTLELGDSALYLCASSLMGETQYFGPGTRLLVL.

The chain carries TRBV10-3 and TRBJ1-1, with D uncertain. Germline V CDR1 and CDR2: ENHRY, SYGVKD. The V and J ends lost 7 bases and 0 bases respectively, with 9 bases between them. The CDR3 loop spans 13 amino acids. The DNA for the CDR3 is TGTGCCATCACTCCCAGAATGAACACTGAAGCTTTCTTT. Amino acids: CAITPRMNTEAFF.

On this clone: The same CDR3 is also encoded by other DNA sequences in this sample. The CDR3 sequence is CASSLDRKNTGELFF. The DNA of the CDR3 is TGTGCCAGCAGCTTAGACAGGAAGAACACCGGGGAGCTGTTTTTT. This rearrangement joins TRBV11-2 to TRBJ2-2; D is unresolved. CDR1 is SGHAT, CDR2 FQNNGV, per germline. Trimming stripped 0 bases from V and 1 base from J, with 6 bases between. CDR3 length: 15 residues.

The chain combines TRBV5-1 with TRBJ1-2; no reliable D call. This CDR3 region has 14 residues. V dropped 4 bases and J dropped 4 bases, with 14 bases sitting between them. Germline V gene lookup returns CDR1 SGHRS and CDR2 YFSETQ. The CDR3 region has the DNA TGCGCCAGCAGCGATCCTTCCACGCCCTATGGCTACACCTTC. Encoded protein: CASSDPSTPYGYTF.

A remark on this clone: The same CDR3 arises from other DNA sequences in this sample as well. The chain is built from TRBV6-5 and TRBJ1-1; the D gene is possibly TRBD1 (5 bases). Germline-derived CDR1 and CDR2 are MNHEY and SVGAGI. The ends were cut back, 6 bases at V and 2 bases at J, with 13 bases in the middle. This CDR3 spans 14 amino acids. Here the CDR3 DNA reads TGTGCCAGCAGCTACCTTCAGGGCAACACTGAAGCTTTCTTT. It yields the protein CASSYLQGNTEAFF.